This T cell receptor beta chain was obtained from a study of human T cells and chemical hapten exposure. Study-level background: Weekly scalp doses of diphenylcyclopropenone were given to patients during the roughly 23-week study. Reading of the patch tests, which applied 0.01% DPC to the upper back, occurred at 6 days. The study, taken as a whole, reports: No change in TCRs above 1 in 1000 frequency was produced by DPC sensitization.

Time point: patch test 2, 6 weeks after DPC sensitization. Indicated treatment: therapeutic diphenylcyclopropenone sensitization with weekly scalp DPC. At every patch-test visit, blood was drawn before the patch test was applied. Notes on this clonotype: Its antigen is not identified.

This CDR3 has 15 residues. After removal of 1 base from V and 3 bases from J, the junction contained 8 bases not matched to a gene. Looked up from germline, CDR1 is DFQATT and CDR2 is SNEGSKA (reference sequence). One entry per CDR3 protein results from TCRdb running MiXCR on the RACE reads. This table holds tens of thousands of distinct CDR3 sequences, roughly 9.6% found once. This specimen consisted of whole blood, obtained in connection with sensitization to the hapten diphenylcyclopropenone (DPC). This chain connects TRBV20-1 to TRBJ2-5; 7 nucleotides line up with TRBD2. The origin of this receptor is a middle-aged man with alopecia areata. Some clones in this sample may be carry-over from other donors' samples. CDR3 loop: CSARVAGEGKETQYF. The CDR3 bases are TGCAGTGCTAGAGTCGCGGGAGAAGGGAAAGAGACCCAGTACTTC.